The 21 T cell receptor beta chains listed next were all sequenced from one sample in a study of beta chain features in type 1 diabetes. Study-wide results and limits: Significant though moderate, a shortening of TCRB CDR3s appeared in all four CD4+ subsets of Type 1 diabetes patients.

Reverse transcribing all isolated RNA meant expressed TCRB transcripts were sequenced. Method: immunoSEQ multiplex PCR; TCRdb's copy keeps in-frame clones and lacks some. The profile shows 280,000 or so clones, about 15% of them singletons. These receptors' antigens are unknown. The sequenced sample consisted of naive CD4+ T cells from blood. All receptors derive from a man between 18 and 35 years old with type 1 diabetes.

This clone was picked up a small number of times. This chain links TRBV30 with TRBJ1-4, with TRBD1 identical over 7 bases. Trimming removed 2 bases from V and 7 bases from J; junction bases left unmatched: 4. Germline V gene sequence: CDR1 GTSNPN, CDR2 SVGIG (reference sequence). This CDR3 spans 13 amino acids. CDR3 nucleotides: TGTGCCTGGAGTACACAGGGGAGTGAAAAACTGTTTTTT. Amino acid sequence: CAWSTQGSEKLFF.

The J gene is TRBJ1-2, the V gene TRBV4-3; D may be TRBD1 (5 bases). The CDR3 contains 16 residues. The germline V gene encodes CDR1 LGHNA and CDR2 YSLEER. Trimming cost V 4 bases and J 2 bases, with 17 bases left between them. The CDR3 DNA follows: TGCGCCAGCAGCCCCGCTGCGGGGGAGCCAAACTATGGCTACACCTTC. Its translation: CASSPAAGEPNYGYTF.

V and J are TRBV7-2 and TRBJ1-5; D unresolved. With 1 base removed from V and 7 bases from J, the gap between germline ends came to 17 bases. From germline, CDR1 is SGHTA and CDR2 FQGNSA. The CDR3 consists of 16 residues. CDR3: CASSLGKTEGGQPQHF. The CDR3 nucleotides read TGTGCCAGCAGCTTAGGGAAGACGGAGGGTGGACAGCCCCAGCATTTT.

This clone showed up just a few times. DNA of the CDR3: TGTGCCTGGGGGATGGGACAGGGGGGCGAAAAACTGTTTTTT. It is translated as CAWGMGQGGEKLFF. The chain combines TRBV30 with TRBJ1-4; the match to TRBD1 covers 11 bases. In germline, CDR1 is GTSNPN, CDR2 SVGIG (reference sequence). There are 14 residues in the CDR3. With V trimmed by 5 bases and J by 8 bases, 7 bases remained unmatched.

In its sample, this clone was seen a few times. The genes are TRBV29-1 and TRBJ1-4; 8 positions match TRBD1. V was pared by 7 bases and J by 8 bases, with 12 bases of the junction left unmatched. Germline loops: CDR1 SQVTM, CDR2 ANQGSEA. The CDR3 consists of 14 residues. DNA for the CDR3: TGCAGCGCTCGCTTCGGACAGGGTCGAGAAAAACTGTTTTTT. Residues: CSARFGQGREKLFF.

The chain joins TRBV9 to TRBJ1-2; D unclear. The V gene's germline CDR1 is SGDLS and CDR2 YYNGEE. Deletions cut 3 bases from V and 4 bases from J, with 25 bases between. This CDR3 has 18 amino acids. In DNA form, the CDR3 reads TGTGCCAGCAGCGCCTCTACGAATTTGCGGGTATCAGGCTATGGCTACACCTTC. Translation gives CASSASTNLRVSGYGYTF.

This clone has a handful of counts. This chain connects TRBV2 to TRBJ2-2; 7 bases align to TRBD1. Germline CDR1 is SNHLY and CDR2 is FYNNEI. The CDR3 runs to 14 residues. J was trimmed by 1 base and V by 8 bases; bases with no gene match: 4. The CDR3 loop is CASSGQLNTGELFF. Here the CDR3 DNA reads TGTGCCAGCTCGGGACAGCTGAACACCGGGGAGCTGTTTTTT.

This chain connects TRBV4-2 to TRBJ1-5, with D possibly matching TRBD1 (6 bases). V shed 2 bases and J shed 5 bases, with 13 bases lying between them. Looked up from germline, CDR1 is LGHNA and CDR2 is YNFKEQ. The CDR3 has 15 amino acids. CDR3 DNA sequence: TGTGCCAGCAGCCAAACTATCTCAGGGGATCAGCCCCAGCATTTT. Translating it yields CASSQTISGDQPQHF.

This rearrangement joins TRBV30 to TRBJ2-7; 9 bases are shared with TRBD2. CDR3 size: 12 residues. Trimming took 5 bases from V and 3 from J; bases not matched to a gene: 2. The germline CDR1 and CDR2 sequences are GTSNPN and SVGIG (reference sequence). CDR3: CAWGREGYEQYF. The CDR3 DNA is TGTGCCTGGGGGCGGGAGGGCTACGAGCAGTACTTC.

This clone was seen a handful of times. The rearrangement uses TRBV11-2 and TRBJ2-1; tentative D call: TRBD2 (6 bases). Germline CDR1 is SGHAT and CDR2 is FQNNGV. V shed 2 bases and J shed 3 bases, with 11 bases lying between them. CDR3 length equals 15 residues. The CDR3 loop is CASSLLRGFYNEQFF. Here the CDR3 DNA reads TGTGCCAGCAGCTTATTGCGGGGCTTCTACAATGAGCAGTTCTTC.

V usage is TRBV29-1 and J usage is TRBJ1-1; possibly TRBD1 for D (6 bases). Trimming removed 4 bases from V and 9 bases from J, with 24 bases in between. The germline V gene has CDR1 SQVTM and CDR2 ANQGSEA. CDR3 length equals 15 residues. CDR3 protein: CSVVWQGRRKLQAFF. In DNA, the CDR3 is TGCAGCGTTGTGTGGCAGGGGCGCCGTAAACTCCAAGCTTTCTTT.

This clone was counted between two and nine times. Other nucleotide sequences in the sample specify the same CDR3. The chain employs TRBV15 and TRBJ2-7, with TRBD1 as a possible D gene (5 bases). CDR1 LNHNV and CDR2 YYDKDF come from the germline V gene (reference sequence). The CDR3 runs 13 residues. Trimming stripped 0 bases from V and 3 bases from J, with 6 bases between. The chain's CDR3 is CATSRDRGYEQYF. In DNA form, the CDR3 reads TGTGCCACCAGCAGAGATAGGGGCTACGAGCAGTACTTC.

A few counts support this clone. CDR3 region: CAWSYRDRVYPDTQYF. CDR3 DNA sequence: TGTGCCTGGAGTTACCGGGACAGGGTTTACCCAGATACGCAGTATTTT. This chain uses TRBV30 with TRBJ2-3; 9 bases are shared with TRBD1. The CDR3 has 16 amino acids. V trimming: 2 bases; J trimming: 4 bases; junction bases outside the gene matches: 10. The V gene's germline CDR1 is GTSNPN and CDR2 SVGIG (reference sequence).

V usage is TRBV7-9 and J usage is TRBJ1-1, with 7 bases lining up with TRBD1. CDR1 and CDR2 from the germline V gene are SEHNR and FQNEAQ (reference sequence). Trimming removed 5 bases from V and 8 bases from J; junction bases left unmatched: 8. The CDR3 is 13 residues long. In DNA form, the CDR3 reads TGTGCCAGCAGCGGTACAGGGGTCACCGAAGCTTTCTTT. The encoded protein is CASSGTGVTEAFF.

This clone was picked up a small number of times. The chain uses TRBV29-1 and TRBJ2-7; tentatively, D is TRBD1 (6 bases). V was pared by 5 bases and J by 0 bases, with 14 bases between. This CDR3 has 14 residues. The germline V gene encodes CDR1 SQVTM and CDR2 ANQGSEA. CDR3 region: CSVSPRQASYEQYF. CDR3 coding DNA: TGCAGCGTTTCCCCCAGACAGGCCTCCTACGAGCAGTACTTC.

V and J are TRBV29-1 and TRBJ1-5; 7 nucleotides line up with TRBD1. This CDR3 has 13 residues. Germline CDR1 is SQVTM and CDR2 is ANQGSEA. Trimming took 6 bases from V and 0 from J; bases not matched to a gene: 2. CDR3 sequence: CSVTGNSNQPQHF. For the CDR3, the DNA is TGCAGCGTGACAGGGAATAGCAATCAGCCCCAGCATTTT.

This clone was seen a few times. The CDR3 loop is CASSARTGEKLFF. Written as DNA, the CDR3 is TGTGCCAGCAGCGCGAGGACTGGTGAAAAACTGTTTTTT. The V and J genes are TRBV9 and TRBJ1-4; D uncertain. CDR3 length: 13 amino acids. CDR1 SGDLS and CDR2 YYNGEE come from the germline V gene. V was clipped by 3 bases and J by 7 bases, with 10 bases between them.

The chain's CDR3 is CASSAQKLFF. The DNA of the CDR3 is TGTGCCAGCAGTGCCCAGAAACTGTTTTTT. The chain couples TRBV2 to TRBJ1-4; D gene unclear. V was pared by 4 bases and J by 11 bases, with 5 bases between. CDR1 and CDR2 (germline): SNHLY, FYNNEI. The CDR3 covers 10 residues.

The chain recombines TRBV7-2 with TRBJ2-7; 8 bases are a match to TRBD1. This CDR3 is built from 14 residues. CDR1 and CDR2 from the germline V gene are SGHTA and FQGNSA. With V trimmed by 5 bases and J by 3 bases, 6 bases remained unmatched. For the CDR3, the DNA is TGTGCCAGCAGCCCCCGGGACAGGTACTACGAGCAGTACTTC. Its protein product is CASSPRDRYYEQYF.

For this clone: Other DNA sequences in this specimen translate into the identical CDR3. This chain connects TRBV29-1 to TRBJ1-1; D remains ambiguous. This CDR3 has 11 amino acids. Trimming left V 7 bases short and J 2 bases short, with 8 bases between. Germline V gene data show CDR1 as SQVTM and CDR2 as ANQGSEA. This CDR3 is CSASFNTEAFF. Here the CDR3 DNA reads TGCAGCGCCTCGTTTAACACTGAAGCTTTCTTT.

There are a few counts of this clone. This sequence joins TRBV9 and TRBJ2-1; 10 bases align to TRBD2. Germline V gene lookup returns CDR1 SGDLS and CDR2 YYNGEE. The CDR3 loop spans 18 amino acids. After removal of 1 base from V and 4 bases from J, the junction contained 11 bases not matched to a gene. CDR3 DNA sequence: TGTGCCAGCAGCGTACGGCCAGCGGGAGGGCTAGGGTACAATGAGCAGTTCTTC. Translated: CASSVRPAGGLGYNEQFF.